The 13 T cell receptor beta chains below come from one sample, sequenced in a study of beta chain features in type 1 diabetes. As every portion of the isolated RNA was reverse transcribed, the sequencing read expressed TCRB transcripts. TCRdb's copy holds only in-frame clones and misses some; the assay was immunoSEQ multiplex PCR. The sample lists about 210,000 clones; about 11% were seen once. Sequenced sample: central memory CD4+ T cells from blood. All receptors come from a man younger than 35 in good health.

The gene calls are TRBV28 and TRBJ2-7; 9 nucleotides line up with TRBD1. With 2 bases clipped from V and 6 bases from J, the junction kept 11 bases outside the gene matches. This CDR3 contains 16 residues. Germline values: CDR1 MDHEN, CDR2 SYDVKM. This CDR3 is CASSLPGQGFRGEQYF. The CDR3 bases are TGTGCCAGCAGTTTACCCGGACAGGGGTTCAGAGGCGAGCAGTACTTC.

This clone was seen a handful of times. The chain is built from TRBV7-6 and TRBJ2-6; either TRBD1 or TRBD2 may fit D (5 bases each). Germline CDR1 and CDR2: SGHVS and FNYEAQ. The CDR3 totals 17 residues. Deletions cut 5 bases from V and 0 bases from J, with 14 bases between. This chain's CDR3 is CASSPRGRSSGANVLTF. The CDR3 DNA is TGTGCCAGCAGCCCCCGGGGCCGGAGCTCTGGGGCCAACGTCCTGACTTTC.

With respect to this clone: The sample has other DNA sequences that encode this CDR3 too. The chain carries TRBV30 and TRBJ1-1; D remains unclear. Trimming took off 4 bases at V and 2 bases at J, with 11 bases between the two ends. The CDR3 sequence is 13 residues long. The germline V gene has CDR1 GTSNPN and CDR2 SVGIG (reference sequence). The CDR3 region is CAWTRNLNTEAFF. CDR3 nucleotides: TGTGCCTGGACCCGGAATCTTAACACTGAAGCTTTCTTT.

Only a few counts were recorded for this clone. This rearrangement joins TRBV7-2 to TRBJ2-5; TRBD2 is a possible D gene (6 bases). The CDR3 spans 15 residues. The V gene's germline CDR1 is SGHTA and CDR2 FQGNSA. The ends were cut back, 1 base at V and 4 bases at J, with 13 bases in the middle. CDR3 DNA: TGTGCCAGCAGCTTAGTGGGGGGATACGGAGAGACCCAGTACTTC. Protein: CASSLVGGYGETQYF.

Ten or more counts support this clone. J is TRBJ2-1 and V is TRBV4-1; D unresolved. V dropped 0 bases and J dropped 3 bases, with 9 bases sitting between them. CDR1 MGHRA and CDR2 YSYEKL come from the germline V gene. This CDR3 spans 15 amino acids. The CDR3 is CASSQDGRVYNEQFF. Written as DNA, the CDR3 is TGCGCCAGCAGCCAAGACGGCAGAGTCTACAATGAGCAGTTCTTC.

This clone turned up a few times. V gene TRBV7-8 combines with J gene TRBJ2-1; weak D call: TRBD1 (6 bases). V was shortened by 5 bases and J by 10 bases, with 21 bases between the two germline ends. The CDR3 contains 15 residues. CDR1 SGHVS and CDR2 FQNEAQ come from the germline V gene. Here the CDR3 reads CASSPMGRGQGEQFF. The DNA for the CDR3 is TGTGCCAGCAGCCCCATGGGCAGGGGCCAGGGGGAGCAGTTCTTC.

The rearrangement joins TRBV11-3 to TRBJ2-3, with 10 positions matching TRBD1. The CDR3 has 15 amino acids. CDR1 and CDR2 from the germline V gene are SGHNT and YENEEA. The V and J ends lost 5 bases and 3 bases, in that order; junction bases with no gene match: 5. CDR3 loop: CASSRDRGLTDTQYF. CDR3 nucleotides: TGTGCCAGCAGCCGAGACAGGGGGCTGACAGATACGCAGTATTTT. Complete variable domain (other parts from reference TRBV11-3 and TRBJ2-3): EAGVVQSPRYKIIEKKQPVAFWCNPISGHNTLYWYLQNLGQGPELLIRYENEEAVDDSQLPKDRFSAERLKGVDSTLKIQPAELGDSAVYLCASSRDRGLTDTQYFGPGTRLTVL.

This clone was recorded many times. The gene calls are TRBV5-1 and TRBJ2-7; TRBD2 matches at 10 bases. The CDR3 covers 16 residues. Germline trimming cut 5 bases from V and 2 bases from J; bases unmatched to any gene: 10. Looked up from germline, CDR1 is SGHRS and CDR2 is YFSETQ. CDR3 DNA: TGCGCCAGCAGACGGGGACTAGCGAGTCTCCCCTACGAGCAGTACTTC. It translates to CASRRGLASLPYEQYF.

The J gene is TRBJ1-4, the V gene TRBV30; 8 bases agree with TRBD1. Germline CDR1 reads GTSNPN; CDR2 reads SVGIG (reference sequence). J lost 7 bases, V lost 2 bases, and 9 bases had no gene match. This CDR3 has 15 residues. The DNA of the CDR3 is TGTGCCTGGAGTCCATGGACAGGGCCTGGTGAAAAACTGTTTTTT. Translated: CAWSPWTGPGEKLFF.

This sequence joins TRBV6-6 and TRBJ1-1; no clear D. The CDR3 extends over 13 amino acids. The V and J ends lost 7 bases and 3 bases respectively, with 12 bases between them. CDR1 and CDR2 from the germline V gene are MNHNY and SVGAGI (reference sequence). The CDR3 protein is CASNLERDTEAFF. In DNA, the CDR3 is TGTGCCAGCAACCTTGAGCGGGACACTGAAGCTTTCTTT.

This clone was seen only a few times. This chain connects TRBV30 to TRBJ1-1, with D hard to call. The ends were cut back, 2 bases at V and 1 base at J, with 8 bases in the middle. This CDR3 is 13 amino acids long. CDR1 and CDR2 (germline): GTSNPN, SVGIG (reference sequence). The DNA of the CDR3 is TGTGCCTGGAGTAGGACGGCGAACACTGAAGCTTTCTTT. Translated: CAWSRTANTEAFF.

This rearrangement joins TRBV11-3 to TRBJ2-1; the match to TRBD2 covers 8 bases. This CDR3 comprises 14 residues. Germline CDR1 reads SGHNT; CDR2 reads YENEEA. V was pared by 8 bases and J by 9 bases, with 12 bases of the junction left unmatched. CDR3 DNA: TGTGCCAGCGGCTCGGGACTAGACACGGGTGAGCAGTTCTTC. It codes for CASGSGLDTGEQFF.

This clone was detected only a few times. This sequence joins TRBV19 and TRBJ2-3; D is perhaps TRBD1 (6 bases). Trimming left V 6 bases short and J 2 bases short, with 12 bases between. CDR3 length: 14 residues. The V gene's germline CDR1 is LNHDA and CDR2 SQIVND (reference sequence). CDR3 DNA sequence: TGTGCCAGTAGCGAGCAGGGGAACACAGATACGCAGTATTTT. Protein sequence: CASSEQGNTDTQYF.